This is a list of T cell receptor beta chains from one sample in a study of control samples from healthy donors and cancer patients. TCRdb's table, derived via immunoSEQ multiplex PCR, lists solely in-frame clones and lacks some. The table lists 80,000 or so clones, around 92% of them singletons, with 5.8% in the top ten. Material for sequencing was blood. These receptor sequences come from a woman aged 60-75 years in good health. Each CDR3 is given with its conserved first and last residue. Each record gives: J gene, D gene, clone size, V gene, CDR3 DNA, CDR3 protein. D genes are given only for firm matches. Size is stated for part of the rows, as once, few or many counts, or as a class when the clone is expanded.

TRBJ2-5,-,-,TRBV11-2,TGTGCCAGCAGCTCCGTGACTATACAAGAGACCCAGTACTTC,CASSSVTIQETQYF
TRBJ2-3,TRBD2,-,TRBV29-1,TGCAGCGTTGAGGTAGCGGGAGGGGGCACAGATACGCAGTATTTT,CSVEVAGGGTDTQYF
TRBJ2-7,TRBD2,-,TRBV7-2,TGTGCCAGCGGTCTTACTAGCGGGAGCTCCTACGAGCAGTACTTC,CASGLTSGSSYEQYF
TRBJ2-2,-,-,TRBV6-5,TGTGCCAGCAGCTTTTCCGCCGGCAGAACCGGGGAGCTGTTTTTT,CASSFSAGRTGELFF
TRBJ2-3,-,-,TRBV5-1,TGCGCCAGCCAGAGGGACGGAAGCACAGATACGCAGTATTTT,CASQRDGSTDTQYF
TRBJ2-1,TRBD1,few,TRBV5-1,TGCGCCAGCAGCCCTCCGACAGGGTACAATGAGCAGTTCTTC,CASSPPTGYNEQFF
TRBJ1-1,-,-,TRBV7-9,TGTGCCAGCAGCTCCCGTGGGGGGGGGAACACTGAAGCTTTCTTT,CASSSRGGGNTEAFF
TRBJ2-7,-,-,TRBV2,TGTGCCAGCGCTTTCTCCTACGAGCAGTACTTC,CASAFSYEQYF
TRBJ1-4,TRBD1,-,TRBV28,TGTGCCAGCAGACGGGACAGCAGGGAAAAACTGTTTTTT,CASRRDSREKLFF
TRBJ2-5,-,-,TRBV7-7,TGTGCTAGCGCCCAGGACCAAGAGACCCAGTACTTC,CASAQDQETQYF
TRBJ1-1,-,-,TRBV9,TGTGCCAGCAGTAAGACAGTCCTAAACACTGAAGCTTTCTTT,CASSKTVLNTEAFF
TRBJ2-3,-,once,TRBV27,TGTGCCAGCGGAGGGGGGCGATTAGATACGCAGTATTTT,CASGGGRLDTQYF
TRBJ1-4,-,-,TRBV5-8,TGTGCCAGCAGAAACTTCCAGGGCGAAAAACTGTTTTTT,CASRNFQGEKLFF